A selection of T cell receptor beta chains follows, all from one sample in a study of T cell changes during pregnancy in multiple sclerosis. Clones were read by immunoSEQ multiplex PCR, and TCRdb kept only the in-frame ones, dropping some. This table has some 80,000 clones, approximately 92% appearing once. The sample here was peripheral blood, taken in the first trimester of pregnancy. The receptors stem from a female donor with multiple sclerosis, enrolled in a pregnancy study. Both conserved end residues are part of each CDR3. A D gene is named only where the DNA matches it firmly. A clone size is listed for some rows: how often the clone was seen (once, few, many), or a class if it is expanded.

j_call clone_size cdr3_length v_call d_call cdr3_nt cdr3_aa
TRBJ1-5 NA 13 TRBV27 NA TGTGCCAGCAGTTTATCTGTTAGTCAGCCCCAGCATTTT CASSLSVSQPQHF
TRBJ1-1 NA 17 TRBV19 TRBD1 TGTGCCAGTACCCTACGCTGGACAGGGTACCTGAACACTGAAGCTTTCTTT CASTLRWTGYLNTEAFF
TRBJ1-2 NA 16 TRBV5-3 TRBD1 TGTGCCAGAAGCTTTAGTGACAGGGGGCAGGACTATGGCTACACCTTC CARSFSDRGQDYGYTF
TRBJ2-7 NA 14 TRBV6-5 NA TGTGCCAGCAGTTACTCCGGGCAGGGCTACGAGCAGTACTTC CASSYSGQGYEQYF
TRBJ2-3 NA 14 TRBV4-1 NA TGCGCCAGCAGCCAAGAGTCTAGCACAGATACGCAGTATTTT CASSQESSTDTQYF
TRBJ2-5 NA 14 TRBV18 TRBD1 TGTGCCAGCTCACCTGGGACAGTCCAAGAGACCCAGTACTTC CASSPGTVQETQYF
TRBJ1-5 NA 15 TRBV11-2 TRBD1 TGTGCCAGCAGCTTGATGACAGGGGACAATCAGCCCCAGCATTTT CASSLMTGDNQPQHF
TRBJ2-5 NA 16 TRBV9 TRBD2 TGTGCCAGCAGCGCCCTTGGCGGGGGGGCCGGAGAGACCCAGTACTTC CASSALGGGAGETQYF
TRBJ2-1 NA 16 TRBV9 NA TGTGCCAGCAGCCAATATAACTGGGGGGGGCGGGATGAGCAGTTCTTC CASSQYNWGGRDEQFF
TRBJ2-1 once 15 TRBV6-1 TRBD1 TGTGCCAGCGAAAGGGACAGGGGGTCGGGCAATGAGCAGTTCTTC CASERDRGSGNEQFF
TRBJ2-1 NA 18 TRBV7-8 TRBD2 TGTGCCAGCAGCTTAGCGGTTGGAGGGACTAGCGGGACGAATGAGCAGTTCTTC CASSLAVGGTSGTNEQFF
TRBJ2-4 NA 16 TRBV27 NA TGTGCCAGCAGTTCGACAGGGAGGATAGCCAAAAACATTCAGTACTTC CASSSTGRIAKNIQYF
TRBJ1-1 NA 15 TRBV6-4 NA TGTGCCAGCAGGAAACCAGATAGAGCGGGCACTGAAGCTTTCTTT CASRKPDRAGTEAFF
TRBJ1-2 NA 14 TRBV7-8 TRBD1 TGTGCCAGCAGCCCTCGGGACAGGGTCCGTGGCTACACCTTC CASSPRDRVRGYTF
TRBJ2-7 once 17 TRBV5-1 TRBD1 TGCGCCAGCAGCTTGGACGCCGCGCAGGGGGCGTTTTACGAGCAGTACTTC CASSLDAAQGAFYEQYF
TRBJ1-1 NA 16 TRBV5-4 TRBD1 TGTGCCAGCAGCCTAGGCGGGACAGGGACGAACACTGAAGCTTTCTTT CASSLGGTGTNTEAFF
TRBJ1-4 few 13 TRBV6-6 NA TGTGCCAGCAGTCGGGACTTTCTCGAAAAACTGTTTTTT CASSRDFLEKLFF
TRBJ2-1 NA 16 TRBV25-1 TRBD2 TGTGCCAGCAGTACTTCTAGCGGGAGGGTCAGGAATGAGCAGTTCTTC CASSTSSGRVRNEQFF
TRBJ2-7 NA 13 TRBV29-1 NA TGCAGCGTACGGGACTGGGATTCCTACGAGCAGTACTTC CSVRDWDSYEQYF
TRBJ1-3 NA 16 TRBV4-1 NA TGCGCCAGCAGCCAAGATACATCAGGGAGGTCGAACACCATATATTTT CASSQDTSGRSNTIYF
TRBJ1-1 NA 15 TRBV6-5 NA TGTGCCAGCAGTTACCATCGGGGAGGGAAAACTGAAGCTTTCTTT CASSYHRGGKTEAFF
TRBJ1-1 NA 15 TRBV5-1 TRBD1 TGCGCCAGCAGCCAACAGACAGGGTTGAACACTGAAGCTTTCTTT CASSQQTGLNTEAFF
TRBJ1-5 NA 17 TRBV27 TRBD1 TGTGCCAGCAGTTCAAGGACAGGGGCCTCTAGCAATCAGCCCCAGCATTTT CASSSRTGASSNQPQHF
TRBJ2-1 NA 14 TRBV4-2 NA TGTGCCAGCAGCCAGACTAGAGTAGGGAATGAGCAGTTCTTC CASSQTRVGNEQFF
TRBJ2-3 NA 16 TRBV15 TRBD2 TGTGCCACCAGCAGAGGATCGGCGGGGGGGCCAGATACGCAGTATTTT CATSRGSAGGPDTQYF
TRBJ1-1 NA 15 TRBV19 TRBD1 TGTGCCAGTAGTATCGCGGCCTCAGGGGGCACTGAAGCTTTCTTT CASSIAASGGTEAFF
TRBJ2-7 NA 14 TRBV7-9 NA TGTGCCAGCAGTTTCTCTCGTTCTCCAGGCGAGCAGTACTTC CASSFSRSPGEQYF
TRBJ2-1 NA 16 TRBV14 TRBD2 TGTGCCAGCAGCCAAGTGAGAGGACTAGAGGTTTACGAGCAGTTCTTC CASSQVRGLEVYEQFF
TRBJ2-3 NA 15 TRBV7-7 TRBD2 TGTGCCAGCAGCTTATCACTAGCGGGGGCTGATACGCAGTATTTT CASSLSLAGADTQYF
TRBJ2-2 NA 14 TRBV7-3 NA TGTGCCAGCAGCTTAAGGGCGGGCACCGGGGAGCTGTTTTTT CASSLRAGTGELFF
TRBJ1-1 NA 18 TRBV4-3 TRBD1 TGCGCCAGCAGCCAAGGACCGGGACAGGGGATCCCGAACACTGAAGCTTTCTTT CASSQGPGQGIPNTEAFF
TRBJ2-7 NA 12 TRBV5-6 NA TGTGCCAGCAGCTTGATTCTCTCCGAGCAGTACTTC CASSLILSEQYF
TRBJ2-1 NA 14 TRBV29-1 NA TGCAGCGCCAGACTCGTCAGCTCCTACAATGAGCAGTTCTTC CSARLVSSYNEQFF
TRBJ2-7 once 14 TRBV2 NA TGTGCCAGCAGTGGCCCGGAGTTCACCTACGAGCAGTACTTC CASSGPEFTYEQYF
TRBJ2-1 NA 14 TRBV7-2 TRBD2 TGTGCCAGCAGCTGGGAGGGAGGACACAATGAGCAGTTCTTC CASSWEGGHNEQFF
TRBJ1-5 NA 16 TRBV4-2 NA TGTGCCAGCAGCCAAGTCCTCGCCCCCAGTAATCAGCCCCAGCATTTT CASSQVLAPSNQPQHF
TRBJ2-3 NA 15 TRBV19 TRBD2 TGTGCCAGCAAAAGACTAGCGGGAGTAGGGGATACGCAGTATTTT CASKRLAGVGDTQYF
TRBJ2-7 NA 13 TRBV7-9 NA TGTGCCAGCAGCTTAAGTGCGGACACTAAGCAGTACTTC CASSLSADTKQYF
TRBJ2-7 NA 12 TRBV13 NA TGTGCCAGCAGCTTAGGACAGTACGAGCAGTACTTC CASSLGQYEQYF
TRBJ2-7 NA 17 TRBV7-8 TRBD2 TGTGCCAGCAGCTTAGCCGCGGGGAGGGCGAGCTCCTACGAGCAGTACTTC CASSLAAGRASSYEQYF
TRBJ2-7 NA 12 TRBV5-4 NA TGTGCCAGCAGCTTGGGGACAGATGAGCAGTACTTC CASSLGTDEQYF
TRBJ2-1 NA 13 TRBV7-7 NA TGTGCCAGCAGCTACCAGGGTTTGGATGAGCAGTTCTTC CASSYQGLDEQFF
TRBJ2-5 NA 14 TRBV5-1 NA TGCGCCAGCAGGGAGGGGAGTCCAGGGGAGACCCAGTACTTC CASREGSPGETQYF
TRBJ2-7 NA 15 TRBV11-3 TRBD1 TGTGCCAGCAGCCCCGGACAGGGGAAGTTCTACGAGCAGTACTTC CASSPGQGKFYEQYF
TRBJ2-1 NA 14 TRBV28 TRBD2 TGTGCCAGCAGTTTATCCGGGAGGTACAATGAGCAGTTCTTC CASSLSGRYNEQFF
TRBJ1-5 NA 15 TRBV9 TRBD1 TGTGCCAGCAGCGTAGGCGGACAGGTAGGTCAGCCCCAGCATTTT CASSVGGQVGQPQHF
TRBJ2-1 NA 15 TRBV7-2 TRBD1 TGTGCCAGCAGTTTCGTAGGGGACAGCTACAATGAGCAGTTCTTC CASSFVGDSYNEQFF
TRBJ2-2 NA 17 TRBV10-3 TRBD2 TGTGCCATCAATGCAGCGGGGGAAGGCTTAAACACCGGGGAGCTGTTTTTT CAINAAGEGLNTGELFF
TRBJ2-7 NA 15 TRBV11-2 TRBD1 TGTGCCAGCAGCTCCGCCGGGACAGGGGGCATTCTAGTTTTCTTC CASSSAGTGGILVFF
TRBJ1-2 NA 14 TRBV7-3 NA TGTGCCAGCAGCCCCGACGGGCCCAGGGATGGCTACACCTTC CASSPDGPRDGYTF